Below are 2 T cell receptor beta chains sequenced from a single sample in a study of T cell responses to AZD1222 COVID-19 vaccine. The protocol was immunoSEQ multiplex PCR, while the TCRdb copy is restricted to in-frame clones and leaves out a portion. The top ten hold approximately 7% of the sample, which has more than 75,000 clones, around 88% seen once. The sample consisted of peripheral blood, taken on day 0 of AZD1222 vaccination. Every receptor here comes from an adult in good health.

This chain connects TRBV7-9 to TRBJ1-2; unclear D gene. The germline V gene encodes CDR1 SEHNR and CDR2 FQNEAQ (reference sequence). V gave up 3 bases and J gave up 2 bases, with 7 bases separating them. CDR3 length: 13 amino acids. The CDR3 nucleotides are TGTGCCAGCAGCTTGGAGCGCAACTATGGCTACACCTTC. As protein: CASSLERNYGYTF.

The CDR3 coding sequence is TGTGCCAGCAGCTCCCAGGGGTTGTTTGACTATGGCTACACCTTC. It codes for CASSSQGLFDYGYTF. This chain links TRBV5-4 with TRBJ1-2; possible D gene TRBD1, 6 bases. The germline V and J ends were trimmed by 3 bases and 3 bases, with 15 bases remaining between them. The CDR3 sequence is 15 residues long. The germline CDR1 and CDR2 sequences are SGHNT and YYREEE (reference sequence).